The rows below give T cell receptor beta chains drawn from one sample of a study of identifying expanded T cells in peripheral blood. The repertoire was sequenced with immunoSEQ multiplex PCR; TCRdb's copy has only in-frame clones and lacks some. This sample has 100,000 to 150,000 clones; around 84% occur once, and the top ten carry less than 4%. The source material was blood. The receptors were gathered from a person aged 18 to 70 in good health. Each CDR3 is given with its conserved first and last residue. The D gene is left open where the match is weak. Rows give clone size only sometimes, using once, few, many, or a class for an expanded clone.

CDR3 protein	CDR3 DNA	D gene	V gene	clone size	J gene
CASSRQGATETQYF	TGTGCCAGCAGTCGACAGGGGGCTACAGAGACCCAGTACTTC	TRBD1	TRBV6-1	NA	TRBJ2-5
CASRHDRSSGNTIYF	TGTGCCAGCAGACACGACAGGTCCTCTGGAAACACCATATATTTT	NA	TRBV6-5	NA	TRBJ1-3
CASSQDPAGQSYEQYF	TGCGCCAGCAGCCAAGATCCAGCTGGGCAGTCCTACGAGCAGTACTTC	NA	TRBV4-1	once	TRBJ2-7
CASSLRVQGVHEQYF	TGTGCCAGCAGCTTAAGGGTACAGGGGGTCCACGAGCAGTACTTC	TRBD1	TRBV7-9	NA	TRBJ2-7
CASRDGTGPRYGYTF	TGTGCCAGCAGGGACGGTACAGGGCCTCGGTATGGCTACACCTTC	NA	TRBV6-5	NA	TRBJ1-2
CASSLAGGGRYNEQFF	TGTGCCAGCAGCTTAGCAGGCGGGGGGCGTTACAATGAGCAGTTCTTC	TRBD2	TRBV7-8	NA	TRBJ2-1
CASSLGQNYEQYF	TGCGCCAGCAGCTTGGGACAGAACTACGAGCAGTACTTC	NA	TRBV5-1	NA	TRBJ2-7
CASSGDGARLDEAFF	TGCGCCAGTTCGGGGGACGGGGCACGTCTCGATGAAGCTTTCTTT	NA	TRBV10-1	NA	TRBJ1-1
CASSPTSVYEQYF	TGTGCCAGCAGCCCAACTAGTGTGTACGAGCAGTACTTC	NA	TRBV7-8	NA	TRBJ2-7
CSVCLPQGRFTDTQYF	TGCAGCGTTTGTTTACCACAGGGTCGCTTCACAGATACGCAGTATTTT	NA	TRBV29-1	NA	TRBJ2-3
CATSRDLGLSLTQPQHF	TGTGCCACCAGCAGAGATCTAGGGCTCTCCCTAACGCAGCCCCAGCATTTT	NA	TRBV15	NA	TRBJ1-5
CASSPNRWDGGEYEQYF	TGTGCCAGCAGTCCAAATCGTTGGGATGGAGGGGAATACGAGCAGTACTTC	NA	TRBV28	NA	TRBJ2-7
CAISEPGLASETQYF	TGTGCCATCAGTGAACCTGGACTAGCAAGCGAGACCCAGTACTTC	TRBD2	TRBV10-3	NA	TRBJ2-5
CASSPRGYTEAFF	TGTGCCAGCAGCCCAAGGGGGTACACTGAAGCTTTCTTT	NA	TRBV14	NA	TRBJ1-1
CASSDPGEQIVIRTDTQYF	TGCGCCAGCAGTGACCCCGGGGAGCAGATCGTTATTAGGACAGATACGCAGTATTTT	NA	TRBV10-2	NA	TRBJ2-3
CASSEDRYNEQFF	TGCGCCAGCAGCGAGGACAGGTACAATGAGCAGTTCTTC	TRBD1	TRBV4-3	NA	TRBJ2-1
CASSLFDLRTDGYTF	TGTGCCAGCAGCTTGTTTGATCTGAGGACGGATGGCTACACCTTC	NA	TRBV5-6	NA	TRBJ1-2
CASSPQPSGNTIYF	TGTGCCAGCAGCCCCCAACCCTCTGGAAACACCATATATTTT	NA	TRBV7-2	NA	TRBJ1-3
CASSVTVTQDTQYF	TGTGCCAGCAGCGTGACAGTGACACAAGATACGCAGTATTTT	NA	TRBV9	once	TRBJ2-3
CASSLIGQGITEAFF	TGTGCCAGCAGCTTGATAGGACAGGGCATCACTGAAGCTTTCTTT	TRBD1	TRBV11-2	NA	TRBJ1-1
CASSRYSRSKPQHF	TGTGCCAGCAGTCGATACTCCCGTTCGAAGCCCCAGCATTTT	NA	TRBV6-5	NA	TRBJ1-5
CASSKSGQPYEQYF	TGTGCCAGCAGCAAATCGGGACAGCCCTACGAGCAGTACTTC	TRBD1	TRBV7-9	NA	TRBJ2-7
CASIQWGGTGNTEAFF	TGTGCCAGCATCCAATGGGGGGGGACAGGGAACACTGAAGCTTTCTTT	TRBD1	TRBV7-2	NA	TRBJ1-1
CASSLFNWDSEAFF	TGTGCCAGCAGCTTATTTAACTGGGACTCCGAAGCTTTCTTT	NA	TRBV11-2	NA	TRBJ1-1
CASSKGDRVGYEQYF	TGTGCCAGCAGCAAAGGGGACAGAGTCGGCTACGAGCAGTACTTC	NA	TRBV21-1	once	TRBJ2-7
CASRDYTGNNEQFF	TGTGCCAGCAGAGACTACACAGGGAACAATGAGCAGTTCTTC	NA	TRBV6-1	few	TRBJ2-1